This T cell receptor (beta chain) is drawn from a study of tumor and adjacent non-tumor tissue in lung cancer. Note on this clonotype: A much larger clone differs by one base, so this may be a read error.

CDR3 size: 13 residues. V lost 6 bases and J 9 bases, leaving 17 bases between the germline ends. TCRbeta libraries were built with three rounds of nested PCR, modified from ARM-PCR. TCRdb reanalysed the multiplex PCR reads using MiXCR and keeps one entry per CDR3 protein. The profile covers around 210,000 distinct CDR3 sequences, with about 71% appearing a single time and around 27% taken by the ten largest. RNA was extracted from bulk tissue without any cell sorting. What was sequenced was lung tumor tissue. The chain recombines TRBV12-3 or TRBV12-4 with TRBJ1-2; no clear D. This sequence was found in a man aged 55-75 years with non-small cell lung cancer. Here the CDR3 DNA reads TGTGCCAGCAGCCCATATTTATCTGGGTGCTACACCTTC. Its translation is CASSPYLSGCYTF.